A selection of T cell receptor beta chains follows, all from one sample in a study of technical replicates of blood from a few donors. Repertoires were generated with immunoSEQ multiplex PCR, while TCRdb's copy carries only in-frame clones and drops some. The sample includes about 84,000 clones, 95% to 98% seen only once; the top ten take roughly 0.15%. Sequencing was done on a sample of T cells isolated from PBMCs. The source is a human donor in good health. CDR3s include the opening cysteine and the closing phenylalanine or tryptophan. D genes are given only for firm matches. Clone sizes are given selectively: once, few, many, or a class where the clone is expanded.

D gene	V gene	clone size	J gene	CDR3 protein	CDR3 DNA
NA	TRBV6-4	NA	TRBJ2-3	CASSEALGTDTQYF	TGTGCCAGCAGTGAAGCTTTGGGCACAGATACGCAGTATTTT
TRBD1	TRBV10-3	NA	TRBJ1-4	CAIRQGGNEKLFF	TGTGCCATCCGACAGGGTGGTAATGAAAAACTGTTTTTT
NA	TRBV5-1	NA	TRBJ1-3	CASSLASGLYSGNTIYF	TGCGCCAGCAGCTTGGCCTCAGGGTTATACTCTGGAAACACCATATATTTT
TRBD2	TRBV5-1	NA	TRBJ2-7	CASSLGPAGASGEQYF	TGCGCCAGCAGCTTGGGTCCAGCGGGAGCTTCGGGGGAGCAGTACTTC
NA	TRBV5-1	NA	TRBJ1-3	CASSLAGLTGNTIYF	TGCGCCAGCAGCTTGGCGGGTTTAACTGGAAACACCATATATTTT
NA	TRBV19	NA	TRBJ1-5	CASSMGSLSQPQHF	TGTGCCAGTAGTATGGGCTCTCTGAGTCAGCCCCAGCATTTT
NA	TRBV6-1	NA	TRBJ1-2	CASSEREGSRDGYTF	TGTGCCAGCAGTGAAAGGGAGGGGAGCAGAGATGGCTACACCTTC
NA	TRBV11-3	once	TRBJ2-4	CASSLLGENIQYF	TGTGCCAGCAGCTTATTGGGCGAAAACATTCAGTACTTC
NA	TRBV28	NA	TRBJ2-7	CASSPSSYEQYF	TGTGCCAGCAGCCCCAGCTCCTACGAGCAGTACTTC
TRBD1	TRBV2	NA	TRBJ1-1	CASSVDRGGRTEAFF	TGTGCCAGCAGTGTGGACAGGGGAGGTCGGACTGAAGCTTTCTTT
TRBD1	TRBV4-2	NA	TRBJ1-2	CASSPRHRGNGYTF	TGTGCCAGCAGCCCGAGGCACAGGGGGAATGGCTACACCTTC
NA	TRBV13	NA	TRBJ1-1	CASSDSPEVAFF	TGTGCCAGCAGCGACTCGCCCGAGGTGGCTTTCTTT